What follows is one T cell receptor (beta chain) and its context. The ends lost 4 bases at V and 0 bases at J; junction bases unmatched: 3. CDR1 is SGHRS and CDR2 is YFSETQ in the germline V gene. The CDR3 loop spans 14 amino acids. Using immunoSEQ multiplex PCR, the repertoire was profiled, and TCRdb retains in-frame clones only, with some absent. Here the sample spans some 250,000 clones, 70% to 90% being singletons. These data belong to a study of blood T cell repertoires in COVID-19. Study details: Collection of acute and convalescent COVID-19 samples took place in the United States, Italy and Spain. PBMCs, B-cell-depleted T cells, or T cells provided the cDNA or gDNA that made up the material.

Researchers sorted participants into cohorts using their self-reported clinical history. The chain carries TRBV5-1 and TRBJ1-1; 7 nucleotides line up with TRBD1. This sequence originates from a man aged 18 to 30 who had recovered from COVID-19. Sequenced material: PBMCs or T cells enriched from blood (not recorded which). The CDR3 spells CASSDGTVNTEAFF. The DNA for the CDR3 is TGCGCCAGCAGCGACGGGACAGTGAACACTGAAGCTTTCTTT.